Listed below are T cell receptor beta chains from one sample, sequenced in a study of blood T cell repertoires in COVID-19. Here immunoSEQ multiplex PCR was the method, and the copy in TCRdb shows in-frame clones only, minus some. The sample yields fewer than 500,000 clones, 81% seen once. The sequenced sample was peripheral blood. Receptors were obtained from a human donor with acute or convalescent COVID-19. The donor label of this sample is uncertain. CDR3s include the opening cysteine and the closing phenylalanine or tryptophan. Each record gives: CDR3 DNA, CDR3 protein, V gene, clone size, D gene, J gene. A D gene is named only where the DNA matches it firmly. Size is omitted from some rows. Given values are once, few, many or a class for expanded clones.

TGTGCCAGCAGCCACTGGAGGGGCGGCACTGAAGCTTTCTTT,CASSHWRGGTEAFF,TRBV6-2/TRBV6-3,few,-,TRBJ1-1
TGTGCCAGCAGCGACAGCTCTGGAAACACCATATATTTT,CASSDSSGNTIYF,TRBV28,-,-,TRBJ1-3
TGTGCCAGCAGACCCCAGACAGGGAGGATTCAGCCCCAGCATTTT,CASRPQTGRIQPQHF,TRBV28,-,TRBD1,TRBJ1-5
TGTGCCAGCAGCTTCCAGGGGGCTCTAAACAATGAGCAGTTCTTC,CASSFQGALNNEQFF,TRBV5-4,-,TRBD1,TRBJ2-1
TGTGCCAGCAGTAAGGGGGGGGACCAGCCCCAGCATTTT,CASSKGGDQPQHF,TRBV25-1,-,-,TRBJ1-5
TGCGCCAGCAGCTCCGGGGGGGACGGGGGCTACGAGCAGTACTTC,CASSSGGDGGYEQYF,TRBV5-1,-,TRBD2,TRBJ2-7
TGTGCCAGCAGCTTTTTTCAGGGTTCTGGGACCCAGTACTTC,CASSFFQGSGTQYF,TRBV5-4,-,-,TRBJ2-5
TGTGCCACCAGTGATCCCCTGGGGGGAAGCTATGGCTACACCTTC,CATSDPLGGSYGYTF,TRBV24-1,-,-,TRBJ1-2
TGTGCCATCAGTGGTGGAGGTACTGGCAATCAGCCCCAGCATTTT,CAISGGGTGNQPQHF,TRBV10-3,-,-,TRBJ1-5
TGTGCCAGCAGTGAAGGGACAGGGGTGAGGCCCCAGCATTTT,CASSEGTGVRPQHF,TRBV2,-,TRBD1,TRBJ1-5